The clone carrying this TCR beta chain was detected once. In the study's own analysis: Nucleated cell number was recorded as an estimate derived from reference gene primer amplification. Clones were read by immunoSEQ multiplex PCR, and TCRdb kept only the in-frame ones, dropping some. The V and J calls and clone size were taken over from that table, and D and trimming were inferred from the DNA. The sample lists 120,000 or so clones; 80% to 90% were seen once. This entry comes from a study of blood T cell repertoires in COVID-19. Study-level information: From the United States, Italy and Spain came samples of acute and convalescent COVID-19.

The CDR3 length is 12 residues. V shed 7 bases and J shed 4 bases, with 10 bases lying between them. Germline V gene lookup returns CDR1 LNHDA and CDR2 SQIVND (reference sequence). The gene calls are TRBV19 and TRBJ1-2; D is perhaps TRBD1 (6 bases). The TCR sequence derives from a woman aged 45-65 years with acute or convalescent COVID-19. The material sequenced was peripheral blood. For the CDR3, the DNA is TGTGCCAGTAAGACAGGACTCTATGGCTACACCTTC. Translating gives CASKTGLYGYTF.